In this sample, the clone carrying this T cell receptor beta chain turned up once. Its specificity is not known. With 3 bases removed from V and 0 bases from J, the gap between germline ends came to 5 bases. This CDR3 contains 13 residues. The germline CDR1 and CDR2 sequences are MNHEY and SMNVEV (reference sequence). Sequencing was performed with immunoSEQ multiplex PCR; in TCRdb, only in-frame clones are kept and a portion is missing. Seen here are about 130,000 clones, roughly 89% observed once, and the top ten hold roughly 9.3%. This sample is drawn from a study of cytomegalovirus exposure and HLA in healthy donors. General study points: Cytomegalovirus status was reportedly diagnosed by the classifier with high specificity and sensitivity. There were some public TCRs occurring in many donors, but most TCR sequences were rare.

This chain uses TRBV27 with TRBJ1-2; no clear D gene. Input material: PBMCs. This clonotype was obtained from a woman under 30 in good health and CMV-seropositive. CDR3 DNA: TGTGCCAGCAGTTTGGCAGCTAACTATGGCTACACCTTC. Translating it yields CASSLAANYGYTF.